This TCR beta chain was found in a study of T-cell reconstitution after alpha-beta-depleted transplantation in children. Preparation of the TCRbeta library involved a method that used unique molecular identifiers. Each CDR3 protein gets one entry after TCRdb re-called the PCR reads with MiXCR. The table records 200,000 to 300,000 distinct CDR3 sequences, 25% of them present only once. This CDR3 comprises 13 residues. Trimming removed 3 bases from V and 2 bases from J, with 10 bases in between. CDR1 and CDR2 (germline): DFQATT, SNEGSKA (reference sequence). The sample in question was PBMCs, obtained before TCRalphabeta/CD19-depleted stem cell transplant. This TCR came from a girl aged 2 to 9 with Fanconi anemia, due to receive a stem cell transplant. V is TRBV20-1 and J is TRBJ2-5; D is possibly TRBD2 (5 bases). The CDR3 DNA is TGCAGTGCTAGTATACGGGGACAAGAGACCCAGTACTTC. It specifies CSASIRGQETQYF.